This T cell receptor (beta chain) was sequenced in a study of blood T cell repertoires in COVID-19. The table came from immunoSEQ multiplex PCR; TCRdb's copy has only in-frame clones and leaves some out. The table lists roughly 90,000 clones, approximately 80% of them singletons. Sequencing used peripheral blood. The TCR was taken from a woman of 80 years or more with active or convalescent COVID-19.

CDR3 protein: CASSLTAGEYNEQFF. CDR3 DNA: TGTGCCAGCAGCTTAACAGCGGGGGAGTACAATGAGCAGTTCTTC. The genes are TRBV7-9 and TRBJ2-1, with 8 nucleotides matching TRBD2. Germline trimming cut 2 bases from V and 4 bases from J; bases unmatched to any gene: 4. The germline gives CDR1 SEHNR, CDR2 FQNEAQ (reference sequence). The CDR3 runs to 15 residues.